This T cell receptor (beta chain) was sequenced during a study of T-cell memory formation after mild COVID-19. TCRdb re-called the 5' RACE reads with MiXCR, one entry per CDR3 protein. Seen here are more than 300,000 distinct CDR3 sequences, about 20% observed once, and the top ten hold about 21%. The CDR3 sequence is 14 residues long. Per the germline V gene, CDR1 is SGHKS and CDR2 is YYEKEE (reference sequence). Between the trimmed V and J ends, which lost 0 bases and 6 bases, there was a span of 9 bases. This clonotype was seen repeatedly, ten times or more. The specimen was PBMCs or a T cell subset sorted from them (not recorded which). The chain combines TRBV5-5 with TRBJ1-4; D ambiguous. The receptor was isolated from a young man who had mild COVID-19 (a few samples of this study predate the infection). Cell type and time point are not known. The CDR3, as DNA: TGTGCCAGCAGCTTGGGATTGGGCCATGAAAAACTGTTTTTT. This encodes CASSLGLGHEKLFF.